Only a few counts were recorded for the clone carrying this T cell receptor (beta chain). This entry belongs to a study of cytomegalovirus exposure and HLA in healthy donors. PCR was performed using 60 Vbeta and 13 Jbeta primers. TCRdb's copy holds only in-frame clones and misses some; the assay was immunoSEQ multiplex PCR. The data show roughly 180,000 clones, with about four fifths seen just once and more than 1.5% held by the top ten. In germline, CDR1 is SGHAT, CDR2 FQNNGV. The ends were cut back, 4 bases at V and 2 bases at J, with 9 bases in the middle. This CDR3 has 14 amino acids. This chain links TRBV11-2 with TRBJ1-5; possibly TRBD1 for D (5 bases). The sequence came from a girl under 18 in good health and CMV-seropositive. Sequencing was done on a sample of PBMCs. CDR3 in amino acids: CASSSTDGNQPQHF. The DNA of the CDR3 is TGTGCCAGCAGCTCGACAGACGGCAATCAGCCCCAGCATTTT.